The 18 T cell receptor beta chains presented below share a single source sample, sequenced in a study of blood T cell repertoires in COVID-19. TCRdb's copy holds only in-frame clones and misses some; the assay was immunoSEQ multiplex PCR. This table holds about 64,000 clones, roughly 76% found once. Sequencing used peripheral blood. These TCRs come from a human donor in a cohort sampled during active COVID-19.

The gene calls are TRBV30 and TRBJ2-5, with D possibly TRBD2 on 7 matching bases. CDR1 GTSNPN and CDR2 SVGIG come from the germline V gene (reference sequence). Trimming stripped 0 bases from V and 5 bases from J, with 16 bases between. This CDR3 spans 15 amino acids. The CDR3: CAWSVSGGGGETQYF. CDR3 nucleotide sequence: TGTGCCTGGAGTGTATCCGGGGGAGGGGGGGAGACCCAGTACTTC.

This chain joins TRBV29-1 and TRBJ2-7; 7 bases are a match to TRBD2. This CDR3 has 13 amino acids. CDR1 is SQVTM and CDR2 is ANQGSEA in the germline V gene. V lost 2 bases and J lost 3; bases outside the gene matches: 4. CDR3 bases: TGCAGCGTTGAACGTGCGGGGGTCTACGAGCAGTACTTC. Translation gives CSVERAGVYEQYF.

For the CDR3, the DNA is TGCGCCAGCAGCCAAGCCGTACAGGGTTTACCTGAAGCTTTCTTT. It yields the protein CASSQAVQGLPEAFF. This chain links TRBV4-1 with TRBJ1-1; TRBD1 is a possible D gene (6 bases). Germline V gene sequence: CDR1 MGHRA, CDR2 YSYEKL. Between the trimmed V and J ends, which lost 1 base and 6 bases, there was a span of 15 bases. The CDR3 length is 15 residues.

This chain joins TRBV30 and TRBJ1-6; TRBD1 aligns across 8 bases. Unmatched junction bases numbered 3, after V lost 0 bases and J lost 11 bases. This CDR3 comprises 13 residues. Per the germline V gene, CDR1 is GTSNPN and CDR2 is SVGIG (reference sequence). The CDR3 DNA sequence: TGTGCCTGGAGTGTGCAGGGGGCCCCACCCCTCCACTTT. Translation: CAWSVQGAPPLHF.

The chain employs TRBV14 and TRBJ1-1; D perhaps matches TRBD1 (6 bases). Germline lookup yields CDR1 SGHDN and CDR2 FVKESK. CDR3 length: 14 amino acids. Trimming left V 8 bases short and J 8 bases short, with 21 bases between. CDR3 in amino acids: CASSPSGGGREAFF. DNA for the CDR3: TGTGCCAGCTCCCCAAGTGGCGGGGGCCGGGAAGCTTTCTTT.

V gene TRBV3-1 (or the pseudogene TRBV3-2) combines with J gene TRBJ2-2, with D tentatively TRBD2 (6 bases). The CDR3 loop spans 16 amino acids. V was pared by 0 bases and J by 6 bases, with 14 bases between. CDR1 LGHDT and CDR2 YNNKEL come from the germline V gene (reference sequence). The CDR3: CASSQELALFSGELFF. The CDR3 DNA reads TGTGCCAGCAGCCAAGAACTAGCTCTTTTCTCCGGGGAGCTGTTTTTT.

The V call is TRBV2, the J call TRBJ2-7; TRBD1 is a possible D gene (5 bases). The CDR3 runs to 13 residues. The V gene's germline CDR1 is SNHLY and CDR2 FYNNEI. Trimming stripped 7 bases from V and 0 bases from J, with 10 bases between. The CDR3: CASKTAPSYEQYF. In nucleotides, the CDR3 is TGTGCCAGCAAGACAGCCCCCTCCTACGAGCAGTACTTC. Using reference TRBV2 and TRBJ2-7 for the parts outside the CDR3, the full variable domain is EPEVTQTPSHQVTQMGQEVILRCVPISNHLYFYWYRQILGQKVEFLVSFYNNEISEKSEIFDDQFSVERPDGSNFTLKIRSTKLEDSAMYFCASKTAPSYEQYFGPGTRLTVT.

This clone was recorded only once. V gene TRBV9 combines with J gene TRBJ2-2; 7 bases align to TRBD1. V lost 5 bases to trimming and J lost 0 bases; unmatched junction nucleotides: 7. CDR1 is SGDLS, CDR2 YYNGEE, per germline. The CDR3 covers 16 residues. The chain's CDR3 is CASSPRTGPNTGELFF. CDR3 sequence (DNA): TGTGCCAGCAGTCCTAGGACAGGCCCGAACACCGGGGAGCTGTTTTTT.

This clone came up once. The gene calls are TRBV5-4 and TRBJ2-1; 7 bases are shared with TRBD1. The CDR3 totals 14 residues. The germline V gene encodes CDR1 SGHNT and CDR2 YYREEE (reference sequence). Trimming at V came to 4 bases and at J to 3 bases, leaving 4 bases not matched to a gene. CDR3 region: CASSTRGIYNEQFF. As DNA, the CDR3 is TGTGCCAGCAGCACCAGGGGGATCTACAATGAGCAGTTCTTC.

This clone was seen at least ten times. The rearrangement joins TRBV19 to TRBJ2-7; possible D gene TRBD1, 6 bases. V lost 5 bases, J lost 0 bases, and 11 bases lay in between. The CDR3 covers 14 residues. CDR1 is LNHDA, CDR2 SQIVND, per germline (reference sequence). This chain's CDR3 is CASSAWDNSYEQYF. The CDR3 DNA sequence: TGTGCCAGTAGTGCTTGGGACAACTCCTACGAGCAGTACTTC.

V is TRBV2 and J is TRBJ1-6; D is uncertain. The CDR3 is 12 residues long. Germline V gene data show CDR1 as SNHLY and CDR2 as FYNNEI. V lost 8 bases and J 5 bases, leaving 7 bases between the germline ends. The CDR3 region is CASVRDNSPLHF. CDR3 in DNA: TGTGCCAGCGTAAGAGATAATTCACCCCTCCACTTT.

The rearrangement uses TRBV9 and TRBJ2-3; 8 positions match TRBD2. V trimming: 4 bases; J trimming: 3 bases; junction bases outside the gene matches: 13. CDR1 and CDR2 from the germline V gene are SGDLS and YYNGEE. CDR3 length: 17 residues. In DNA, the CDR3 is TGTGCCAGCAGCCCCGGGGTCGGGGGGGGCAGGACAGATACGCAGTATTTT. It codes for CASSPGVGGGRTDTQYF.

J is TRBJ1-2 and V is TRBV19; D is ambiguous. Looked up from germline, CDR1 is LNHDA and CDR2 is SQIVND (reference sequence). The CDR3 length is 18 residues. Trimming pared 8 bases from V and 1 base from J, leaving 26 bases between. DNA of the CDR3: TGTGCCAGTTCCATCGGCACTCCCGGACGGGATTTTAACTATGGCTACACCTTC. Its protein is CASSIGTPGRDFNYGYTF.

The chain uses TRBV5-8 and TRBJ2-3, with TRBD1 matching over 7 bases. After removal of 4 bases from V and 0 bases from J, the junction contained 8 bases not matched to a gene. This CDR3 comprises 16 residues. CDR1 and CDR2 from the germline V gene are SGHTS and YDEGEE. Here the CDR3 reads CASSGRQGMSTDTQYF. The CDR3 coding sequence is TGTGCCAGCAGCGGCCGACAGGGAATGAGCACAGATACGCAGTATTTT.

V is TRBV4-1 and J is TRBJ2-1; tentative D call: TRBD1 (6 bases). The ends were cut back, 1 base at V and 4 bases at J, with 17 bases in the middle. The CDR3 contains 17 residues. The germline V gene encodes CDR1 MGHRA and CDR2 YSYEKL. CDR3 sequence reads: CASSQVYQGTAYNEQFF. Here the CDR3 DNA reads TGCGCCAGCAGCCAAGTTTATCAGGGGACCGCTTACAATGAGCAGTTCTTC.

The rearrangement uses TRBV5-1 and TRBJ2-2; D is uncertain. Trimming shortened V by 5 bases and J by 1 base, and 9 bases separated the two germline ends. Germline assignment: CDR1 SGHRS and CDR2 YFSETQ. The CDR3 is 14 residues long. DNA for the CDR3: TGCGCCAGCAGTGAAAGCCTGAACACCGGGGAGCTGTTTTTT. It yields the protein CASSESLNTGELFF.

The V call is TRBV7-9, the J call TRBJ1-2; D is undetermined. Germline CDR1 SEHNR, CDR2 FQNEAQ (reference sequence). The CDR3 is made up of 13 amino acids. Between the trimmed V and J ends, which lost 8 bases and 4 bases, there was a span of 14 bases. CDR3 DNA: TGTGCCAGCCTAGGCGGGCAGACCTATGGCTACACCTTC. This gives the protein CASLGGQTYGYTF.

The chain has TRBV7-3 and TRBJ2-3; D not resolved. The CDR3 sequence is 18 residues long. Trimming took off 10 bases at V and 1 base at J, with 27 bases between the two ends. Germline CDR1 is SGHTA and CDR2 is FQGTGA. CDR3 in amino acids: CATFWPKTHQHRTDTQYF. CDR3 DNA: TGTGCCACCTTCTGGCCAAAAACCCATCAACACCGCACAGATACGCAGTATTTT.